Following are 9 T cell receptor beta chains from one sample sequenced in a study of shared clonotypes between healthy human individuals. The assay was immunoSEQ multiplex PCR, and TCRdb's table has in-frame clones only and misses some. The repertoire consists of about 2.4 million clones, with roughly 93% occurring once and the leading ten covering approximately 0.35%. Sequenced: naive CD4+ T cells from PBMCs. Specified subset: CD45RA+ positively selected. These receptors all come from a man between 18 and 29 years old in good health. Some clones in this sample may be carry-over from other donors' samples.

The chain combines TRBV7-9 with TRBJ1-4; TRBD1 matches at 10 bases. The junction had 6 bases not matched to a gene; V was cut back by 5 bases and J by 6 bases. Per the germline V gene, CDR1 is SEHNR and CDR2 is FQNEAQ (reference sequence). CDR3 length: 15 residues. The CDR3 loop reads CASSADRGRDEKLFF. The CDR3 DNA follows: TGTGCCAGCAGCGCAGACAGGGGGCGTGATGAAAAACTGTTTTTT.

This chain joins TRBV12-5 and TRBJ2-7; D unclear. In germline, CDR1 is LGHNT, CDR2 FRNRAP. The CDR3 spans 13 residues. V was clipped by 2 bases and J by 6 bases, with 11 bases between them. Written as DNA, the CDR3 is TGTGCTAGTGGTTTGACGACTGCTGGCGAGCAGTACTTC. Encoded protein: CASGLTTAGEQYF.

This clone was picked up one time. V gene TRBV7-3 combines with J gene TRBJ1-2; D is unresolved. V was cut by 3 bases and J by 6 bases, with 11 bases left in between. Germline loops: CDR1 SGHTA, CDR2 FQGTGA. The CDR3 has 13 amino acids. The CDR3 loop is CASSFAMGDGYTF. The CDR3 coding sequence is TGTGCCAGCAGCTTTGCGATGGGCGATGGCTACACCTTC. Looking up the rest from reference TRBV7-3 and TRBJ1-2 gives the full variable domain: GAGVSQTPSNKVTEKGKYVELRCDPISGHTALYWYRQSLGQGPEFLIYFQGTGAADDSGLPNDRFFAVRPEGSVSTLKIQRTERGDSAVYLCASSFAMGDGYTFGSGTRLTVV.

This clone has only one observation. This chain joins TRBV7-9 and TRBJ2-1; the match to TRBD2 covers 14 bases. The CDR3 is 17 amino acids. The junction had 6 bases not matched to a gene; V was cut back by 5 bases and J by 3 bases. Germline loops: CDR1 SEHNR, CDR2 FQNEAQ (reference sequence). CDR3 sequence (DNA): TGTGCCAGCAGCCCCGGGACTAGCGGGAGTAACTACAATGAGCAGTTCTTC. Amino acids: CASSPGTSGSNYNEQFF.

The chain couples TRBV7-2 to TRBJ2-5, with D unresolved. CDR1 SGHTA and CDR2 FQGNSA come from the germline V gene. The CDR3 is 12 residues long. The germline V and J ends were trimmed by 6 bases and 5 bases, with 10 bases remaining between them. The CDR3 DNA reads as TGTGCCAGCAGAGGAGCTATGGAGACCCAGTACTTC. Residues: CASRGAMETQYF.

The V call is TRBV2, the J call TRBJ1-4, with 10 bases fitting TRBD1. Per germline, CDR1 SNHLY and CDR2 FYNNEI. The junction had 4 bases not matched to a gene; V was cut back by 6 bases and J by 6 bases. The CDR3 runs to 14 residues. Here the CDR3 DNA reads TGTGCCAGCAGGTCCGGGACAGGGGATGAAAAACTGTTTTTT. Translated, it gives CASRSGTGDEKLFF.

The chain joins TRBV27 to TRBJ2-3; perhaps TRBD1 as D (6 bases). V lost 3 bases to trimming and J lost 2 bases, with 9 bases between them. This CDR3 has 14 residues. Looked up from germline, CDR1 is MNHEY and CDR2 is SMNVEV (reference sequence). CDR3 sequence reads: CASSFGQFTDTQYF. Written as DNA, the CDR3 is TGTGCCAGCAGTTTTGGACAGTTCACAGATACGCAGTATTTT.

The chain uses TRBV28 and TRBJ2-7, with TRBD1 as a possible D gene (6 bases). V lost 10 bases and J 6 bases, leaving 19 bases between the germline ends. Germline CDR1 is MDHEN and CDR2 is SYDVKM. The CDR3 is made up of 13 amino acids. CDR3 in DNA: TGTGCCACAACCCTGGGGGCGCTTGGCGAGCAGTACTTC. Amino acids: CATTLGALGEQYF.

The gene calls are TRBV7-9 and TRBJ1-4; no clear D gene. The CDR3 runs to 11 residues. V was shortened by 2 bases and J by 12 bases, with 7 bases between the two germline ends. Germline assignment: CDR1 SEHNR and CDR2 FQNEAQ (reference sequence). The CDR3 protein is CASSLMRELFF. Here the CDR3 DNA reads TGTGCCAGCAGCTTAATGAGGGAACTGTTTTTT.